The rows below give T cell receptor beta chains drawn from one sample of a study of blood T cell repertoires in COVID-19. This table comes from immunoSEQ multiplex PCR, and its TCRdb copy is limited to in-frame clones, with some not included. The repertoire holds under 150,000 clones, with over 60% as singletons. Specimen: peripheral blood. Every receptor here comes from an elderly woman with acute or convalescent COVID-19. CDR3s include the opening cysteine and the closing phenylalanine or tryptophan. Each record gives: CDR3 length, clone size, J gene, D gene, V gene, CDR3 protein, CDR3 DNA. The D gene is left open where the match is weak. Clone size is stated in some rows and not others, as once, few, many or a class when expanded.

>15|few|TRBJ2-7|-|TRBV5-1
CASCRSGQGREEQYF
TGCGCCAGCTGCCGCAGTGGGCAGGGGAGAGAAGAGCAGTACTTC
>18|once|TRBJ1-5|-|TRBV10-3
CAISESGTRSGSNQPQHF
TGTGCCATCAGTGAGTCGGGGACAAGGTCAGGTAGCAATCAGCCCCAGCATTTT
>13|-|TRBJ2-2|-|TRBV5-1
CASSFANTGELFF
TGCGCCAGCAGCTTCGCGAACACCGGGGAGCTGTTTTTT
>12|few|TRBJ2-1|TRBD1|TRBV11-3
CASSAAGGEQFF
TGTGCCAGCAGCGCAGCAGGGGGTGAGCAGTTCTTC
>13|-|TRBJ2-7|-|TRBV11-3
CASSLAPMDEQYF
TGTGCCAGCAGCCTGGCCCCCATGGACGAGCAGTACTTC
>14|-|TRBJ1-2|-|TRBV6-5
CASIFGNPAEGYTF
TGTGCCAGCATCTTCGGCAACCCGGCGGAAGGCTACACCTTC
>13|-|TRBJ1-1|-|TRBV11-1
CASSRTGNTEAFF
TGTGCCAGCAGCCGTACAGGGAACACTGAAGCTTTCTTT
>13|few|TRBJ2-7|-|TRBV19
CASSKSGTYEQYF
TGTGCCAGTAGCAAATCCGGGACCTACGAGCAGTACTTC
>18|-|TRBJ2-6|TRBD1|TRBV10-1
CASSEGGQGGSGANVLTF
TGCGCCAGCAGTGAGGGGGGACAGGGGGGATCTGGGGCCAACGTCCTGACTTTC
>14|-|TRBJ1-1|-|TRBV11-2
CASSPLGYDTEAFF
TGTGCCAGCAGCCCCCTCGGGTATGACACTGAAGCTTTCTTT
>15|few|TRBJ2-5|TRBD2|TRBV5-4
CASSSGTSGKETQYF
TGTGCCAGCAGCTCCGGGACTAGCGGGAAAGAGACCCAGTACTTC
>14|-|TRBJ2-5|-|TRBV7-2
CASSPLHARETQYF
TGTGCCAGCAGCCCTCTCCACGCCAGAGAGACCCAGTACTTC
>13|few|TRBJ1-1|-|TRBV10-3
CANHRDSNTEAFF
TGTGCCAACCACCGGGACTCGAACACTGAAGCTTTCTTT
>15|-|TRBJ2-7|TRBD1|TRBV24-1
CATSAPGTGDYEQYF
TGTGCCACCAGTGCCCCCGGGACAGGGGACTACGAGCAGTACTTC
>11|-|TRBJ1-4|-|TRBV12-3/TRBV12-4
CASSFMEKLFF
TGTGCCAGCAGTTTTATGGAAAAACTGTTTTTT
>14|-|TRBJ2-3|TRBD1|TRBV29-1
CSVGTGSLTDTQYF
TGCAGCGTTGGGACAGGTAGTTTAACAGATACGCAGTATTTT
>16|-|TRBJ1-6|TRBD1|TRBV9
CASSSRDRGDNSPLHF
TGTGCCAGCAGCTCCAGGGACAGGGGAGATAATTCACCCCTCCACTTT
>11|few|TRBJ1-2|-|TRBV3-1/TRBV3-2
CASSQRDGYTF
TGTGCCAGCAGCCAGAGGGATGGCTACACCTTC
>14|few|TRBJ2-1|-|TRBV27
CASSPPPGLGEQFF
TGTGCCAGCAGTCCCCCGCCAGGGTTAGGTGAGCAGTTCTTC
>16|-|TRBJ2-3|-|TRBV24-1
CATSDYVTTSTDTQYF
TGTGCCACCAGTGATTACGTGACTACTAGCACAGATACGCAGTATTTT
>15|-|TRBJ1-1|TRBD1|TRBV7-9
CASSSGGTTNTEAFF
TGTGCCAGCAGCTCAGGGGGCACAACAAACACTGAAGCTTTCTTT
>12|-|TRBJ2-5|-|TRBV20-1
CSASRPGETQYF
TGCAGTGCTAGTAGACCGGGGGAGACCCAGTACTTC
>13|-|TRBJ1-2|TRBD1|TRBV11-2
CASSSRGQLGYTF
TGTGCCAGCAGCTCCAGGGGGCAACTTGGCTACACCTTC
>14|once|TRBJ2-7|TRBD2|TRBV9
CASSPRLASYEQYF
TGTGCCAGCAGCCCCCGACTAGCCTCCTACGAGCAGTACTTC
>16|-|TRBJ1-3|TRBD1|TRBV5-1
CASSPGTAGSGNTIYF
TGCGCCAGCAGCCCGGGGACAGCAGGCTCTGGAAACACCATATATTTT
>20|once|TRBJ1-3|-|TRBV10-3
CAISDPTPLEASQSANTIYF
TGTGCCATCAGTGACCCGACCCCCTTAGAGGCCTCACAATCTGCAAACACCATATATTTT
>15|-|TRBJ1-5|TRBD1|TRBV6-5
CASTGQGGGNQPQHF
TGTGCCAGCACCGGACAGGGCGGCGGCAATCAGCCCCAGCATTTT
>12|-|TRBJ2-1|-|TRBV2
CASSGLEHQQFF
TGTGCCAGCAGTGGACTGGAACATCAGCAGTTCTTC
>14|-|TRBJ1-1|TRBD1|TRBV5-1
CASRTGQPNTEAFF
TGCGCCAGTCGGACGGGACAGCCGAACACTGAAGCTTTCTTT
>15|-|TRBJ2-7|TRBD2|TRBV5-1
CASSPGTSGRYEQYF
TGCGCCAGCAGCCCCGGGACTAGCGGGAGGTACGAGCAGTACTTC
>15|-|TRBJ2-1|TRBD1|TRBV19
CASSIKQGASNEQFF
TGTGCCAGTAGTATTAAGCAGGGGGCCAGCAATGAGCAGTTCTTC
>14|-|TRBJ2-3|TRBD2|TRBV6-5
CASSLGKLALTQYF
TGTGCCAGCAGTCTCGGTAAACTAGCGTTAACGCAGTATTTT
>14|-|TRBJ1-2|TRBD1|TRBV11-2
CASRPLTGVGGYTF
TGTGCCAGCAGGCCACTAACAGGGGTTGGGGGCTACACCTTC
>15|-|TRBJ2-3|TRBD2|TRBV6-5
CASSPGLAGVDTQYF
TGTGCCAGCAGTCCGGGACTAGCGGGGGTCGATACGCAGTATTTT
>13|-|TRBJ2-7|TRBD1|TRBV7-8
CASSLTGDYEQYF
TGTGCCAGCAGCTTGACAGGGGACTACGAGCAGTACTTC
>17|-|TRBJ2-3|-|TRBV5-1
CASSLVRQGISTDTQYF
TGCGCCAGCAGCTTGGTAAGGCAGGGAATATCCACAGATACGCAGTATTTT
>14|-|TRBJ2-1|TRBD2|TRBV30
CAWGGLAASSEQFF
TGTGCCTGGGGGGGACTAGCGGCCTCAAGTGAGCAGTTCTTC
>15|-|TRBJ2-3|-|TRBV30
CAWTHRDFNTDTQYF
TGTGCCTGGACTCACCGGGACTTTAACACAGATACGCAGTATTTT
>15|-|TRBJ2-3|-|TRBV7-2
CASSSQGRGTDTQYF
TGTGCCAGCAGCTCCCAAGGCAGGGGCACAGATACGCAGTATTTT